This T cell receptor (beta chain) was obtained from a study of OX40 agonist ivuxolimab in advanced cancers. Study in general: A mean age of around 60 years, range roughly 23 to 85, was recorded, and approximately 85% were male. About 42% of patients had received prior checkpoint inhibitor therapy.

There are 14 residues in the CDR3. The V end was cut by 7 bases, the J end by 0 bases, with 9 bases between. The germline gives CDR1 SGHAT, CDR2 FQDESV (reference sequence). Clones were sequenced by immunoSEQ multiplex PCR, and TCRdb holds only the in-frame ones, with some missing. The repertoire has approximately 110,000 clones, about 90% of them found once; the top ten carry more than 0.7%. This sequence joins TRBV11-1 and TRBJ2-2; D call uncertain. The receptor's source is an adult with an advanced solid tumor such as melanoma, head and neck, liver or kidney cancer. The source was CD4+ or CD8+ T cells sorted from blood, collected in a trial of the OX40 agonist ivuxolimab. Here the CDR3 reads CASKKQTNTGELFF. CDR3 sequence (DNA): TGTGCCAGCAAGAAGCAAACGAACACCGGGGAGCTGTTTTTT.